This entry lists 8 T cell receptor beta chains sequenced from one sample in a study of blood T cell repertoires in COVID-19. The data were produced by immunoSEQ multiplex PCR, yet TCRdb's version contains in-frame clones alone and is incomplete. This sample has 160,000 or so clones, with about 87% found just once. Source material: peripheral blood. All receptors derive from a woman aged 55-70 years who had recovered from COVID-19.

The rearrangement links TRBV29-1 to TRBJ1-2; a weak D match, TRBD1 (6 bases). This CDR3 has 15 amino acids. Germline CDR1 reads SQVTM; CDR2 reads ANQGSEA. The V end was cut by 4 bases, the J end by 2 bases, with 17 bases between. CDR3 coding DNA: TGCAGCGTTGTGGGGTTTAGGACAGACAACTATGGCTACACCTTC. This translates into CSVVGFRTDNYGYTF.

The chain combines TRBV7-9 with TRBJ1-3; 7 bases map to TRBD1. The CDR3 extends over 14 amino acids. J lost 7 bases, V lost 9 bases, and 12 bases had no gene match. Looked up from germline, CDR1 is SEHNR and CDR2 is FQNEAQ (reference sequence). This chain's CDR3 is CASSPTGLWNTIYF. The CDR3 nucleotides read TGTGCCAGTAGTCCGACAGGGTTGTGGAACACCATATATTTT.

CDR3 coding DNA: TGTGCCAGCAGCTTGGCGGACTATGGCTACACCTTC. Translating gives CASSLADYGYTF. V and J are TRBV5-4 and TRBJ1-2, with D hard to call. V lost 0 bases to trimming and J lost 3 bases, with 3 bases between them. CDR1 and CDR2 (germline): SGHNT, YYREEE (reference sequence). CDR3 length: 12 amino acids.

V and J are TRBV4-2 and TRBJ2-1; maybe TRBD2 (5 bases). The CDR3 has 16 amino acids. Per germline, CDR1 LGHNA and CDR2 YNFKEQ. V dropped 1 base and J dropped 0 bases, with 10 bases sitting between them. The CDR3: CASSQVEGSSYNEQFF. In nucleotides, the CDR3 is TGTGCCAGCAGCCAAGTCGAAGGGAGCTCCTACAATGAGCAGTTCTTC.

Turning to this clone: The same CDR3 also results from other DNA sequences found in this sample. The CDR3 reads CASSGQGNQPQHF. As DNA, the CDR3 is TGTGCCAGCAGTGGGCAGGGTAATCAGCCCCAGCATTTT. The chain links TRBV2 to TRBJ1-5, with D perhaps matching TRBD1 (5 bases). The V gene's germline CDR1 is SNHLY and CDR2 FYNNEI. Trimming shortened V by 4 bases and J by 4 bases, and 8 bases separated the two germline ends. The CDR3 totals 13 residues. The full variable domain, in which reference TRBV2 and TRBJ1-5 provide the parts outside the CDR3, is EPEVTQTPSHQVTQMGQEVILRCVPISNHLYFYWYRQILGQKVEFLVSFYNNEISEKSEIFDDQFSVERPDGSNFTLKIRSTKLEDSAMYFCASSGQGNQPQHFGDGTRLSIL.

V is TRBV11-2 and J is TRBJ1-5, with D perhaps TRBD1 (6 bases). Germline CDR1 reads SGHAT; CDR2 reads FQNNGV. V was shortened by 2 bases and J by 3 bases, with 8 bases between the two germline ends. The CDR3 length is 14 residues. Here the CDR3 DNA reads TGTGCCAGCAGCTTAAGGACAGTCAATCAGCCCCAGCATTTT. This translates into CASSLRTVNQPQHF.

V usage is TRBV12-3 or TRBV12-4 and J usage is TRBJ1-1; D gene uncertain. Trimming cost V 3 bases and J 2 bases, with 7 bases left between them. The CDR3 runs 13 residues. CDR3 DNA sequence: TGTGCCAGCAGTTTGGGCCAAAACACTGAAGCTTTCTTT. It encodes CASSLGQNTEAFF.

The rearrangement uses TRBV5-1 and TRBJ1-6; the match to TRBD1 covers 8 bases. Germline CDR1 is SGHRS and CDR2 is YFSETQ. This CDR3 contains 14 residues. J gave up 6 bases and V 4 bases, and 3 bases lay outside the gene matches. The CDR3 spells CASSEGQVNSPLHF. The CDR3 nucleotides are TGCGCCAGCAGCGAGGGACAGGTTAATTCACCCCTCCACTTT.